The clone carrying this T cell receptor beta chain was observed many times. Its antigen is currently unknown. Per germline, CDR1 SGDLS and CDR2 YYNGEE. V was trimmed by 1 base and J by 8 bases, leaving 15 bases between them. CDR3 size: 15 residues. This specimen comes from a study of cytomegalovirus exposure and HLA in healthy donors. Regarding the study as a whole: In an earlier analysis, productive rearrangement rates for most beta V segments clustered near 87% or 30%.

Amplification used 60 Vbeta primers and 13 Jbeta primers. Sequenced by immunoSEQ multiplex PCR; TCRdb stores in-frame clones only, minus some. Of about 83,000 clones in the sample, about 78% were seen once. Sample: PBMCs. This chain connects TRBV9 to TRBJ1-4; D gene uncertain. The sequence was obtained from a man aged 18 to 29 in good health and CMV-seropositive. CDR3 bases: TGTGCCAGCAGCGTAAAGGGAACACGGGAGGAAAAACTGTTTTTT. It specifies CASSVKGTREEKLFF. Complete variable domain (other parts from reference TRBV9 and TRBJ1-4): DSGVTQTPKHLITATGQRVTLRCSPRSGDLSVYWYQQSLDQGLQFLIQYYNGEERAKGNILERFSAQQFPDLHSELNLSSLELGDSALYFCASSVKGTREEKLFFGSGTQLSVL.